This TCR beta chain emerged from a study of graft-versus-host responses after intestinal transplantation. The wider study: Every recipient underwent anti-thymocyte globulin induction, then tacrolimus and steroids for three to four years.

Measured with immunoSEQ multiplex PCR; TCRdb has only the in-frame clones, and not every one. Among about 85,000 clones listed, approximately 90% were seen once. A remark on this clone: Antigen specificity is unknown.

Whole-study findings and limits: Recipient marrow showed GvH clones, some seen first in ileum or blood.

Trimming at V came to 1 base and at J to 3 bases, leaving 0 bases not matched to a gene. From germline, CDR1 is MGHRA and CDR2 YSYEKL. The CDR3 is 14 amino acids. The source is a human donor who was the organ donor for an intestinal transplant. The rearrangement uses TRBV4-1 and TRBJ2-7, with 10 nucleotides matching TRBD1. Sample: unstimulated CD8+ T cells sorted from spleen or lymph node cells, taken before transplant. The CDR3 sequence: CASSQGDRGYEQYF. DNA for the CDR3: TGCGCCAGCAGCCAAGGGGACAGGGGCTACGAGCAGTACTTC.